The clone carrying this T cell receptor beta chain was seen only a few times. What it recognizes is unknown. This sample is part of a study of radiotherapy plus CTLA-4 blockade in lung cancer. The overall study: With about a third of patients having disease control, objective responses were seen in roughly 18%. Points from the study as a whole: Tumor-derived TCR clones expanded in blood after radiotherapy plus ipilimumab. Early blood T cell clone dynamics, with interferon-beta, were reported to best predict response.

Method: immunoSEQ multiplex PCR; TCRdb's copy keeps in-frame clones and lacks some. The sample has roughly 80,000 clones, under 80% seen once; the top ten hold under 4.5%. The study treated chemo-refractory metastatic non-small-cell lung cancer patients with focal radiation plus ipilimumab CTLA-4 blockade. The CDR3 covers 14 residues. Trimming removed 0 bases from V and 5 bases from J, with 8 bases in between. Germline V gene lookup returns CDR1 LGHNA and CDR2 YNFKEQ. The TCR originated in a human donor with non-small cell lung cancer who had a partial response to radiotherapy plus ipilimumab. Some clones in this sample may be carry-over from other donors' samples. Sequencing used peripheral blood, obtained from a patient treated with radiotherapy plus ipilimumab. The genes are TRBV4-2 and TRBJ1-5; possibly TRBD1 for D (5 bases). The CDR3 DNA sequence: TGTGCCAGCAGCCAAGACGACAGCTATCAGCCCCAGCATTTT. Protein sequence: CASSQDDSYQPQHF.